These T cell receptor beta chains were read from a single sample in a study of blood T cell repertoires in COVID-19. Data came from immunoSEQ multiplex PCR; TCRdb stores just in-frame clones and leaves some out. The data show fewer than 500,000 clones, around 87% seen once. The sequencing sample was made of PBMCs or T cells enriched from blood (not recorded which). Source of these receptors: a man younger than 45 who had recovered from COVID-19. The CDR3 runs from the conserved cysteine through the conserved F or W. Clone sizes are given selectively: once, few, many, or a class where the clone is expanded.

size: NA; V: TRBV10-3; CDR3: CAIGGTGNSPLHF
size: NA; V: TRBV5-6; CDR3: CASTTGRGLNYGYTF
size: NA; V: TRBV20-1; CDR3: CSASSPTDSYGYTF
size: NA; V: TRBV7-2; CDR3: CASSLNQGSSGNTIYF
size: NA; V: TRBV7-2; CDR3: CASSLGPTGGEFF
size: NA; V: TRBV27; CDR3: CASSLNTQVVYTEAFF
size: few; V: TRBV12-5; CDR3: CASGLAHTGYEKLFF
size: few; V: TRBV9; CDR3: CASSVGVAGVVHEQFF
size: NA; V: TRBV7-2; CDR3: CASSLRASGGAGSYEQYF
size: NA; V: TRBV7-2; CDR3: CASSLWGGENTIYF
size: NA; V: TRBV19; CDR3: CASRDRVGNQPQHF
size: NA; V: TRBV5-4; CDR3: CASSLAGGGTEAFF
size: NA; V: TRBV6-2/TRBV6-3; CDR3: CASSYSTGGKAFF
size: NA; V: TRBV30; CDR3: CAWVGTGGILDGYTF
size: NA; V: TRBV3-1/TRBV3-2; CDR3: CASSQDKGDFYGYTF
size: NA; V: TRBV5-1; CDR3: CASRNRDRGFPNYGYTF
size: NA; V: TRBV6-5; CDR3: CASRDRGHQPQHF
size: NA; V: TRBV19; CDR3: CASSIGASSYEQYF
size: NA; V: TRBV5-1; CDR3: CASSLQEAANYGYTF
size: NA; V: TRBV6-5; CDR3: CASRGGLGEQYF